This record covers a single T cell receptor beta chain. This specimen comes from a study of blood T cell repertoires in COVID-19. Self-reported history from a screening survey and questionnaire set each donor's cohort. This CDR3 spans 20 amino acids. Trimming removed 7 bases from V and 0 bases from J; junction bases left unmatched: 21. The germline gives CDR1 WNHNN, CDR2 SYGVQD (reference sequence). Original processing methods: The assay estimated nucleated cells by amplifying reference gene primers. Sequencing was performed with immunoSEQ multiplex PCR; in TCRdb, only in-frame clones are kept and a portion is missing. The V and J calls and clone size come from that table; D and trimming were worked out from the DNA. The profile shows over 200,000 clones, about 90% of them singletons.

Material for sequencing was PBMCs or T cells enriched from blood (not recorded which). The chain employs TRBV10-1 and TRBJ2-1; 7 bases line up with TRBD2. The clonotype originates from a woman in her 50s in a cohort exposed to, infected with or recovered from COVID-19 (not recorded which). In DNA form, the CDR3 reads TGCGCCAGCACCACAGATAGGGGACTACGTTCTAACAGCTCCTACAATGAGCAGTTCTTC. It encodes CASTTDRGLRSNSSYNEQFF.